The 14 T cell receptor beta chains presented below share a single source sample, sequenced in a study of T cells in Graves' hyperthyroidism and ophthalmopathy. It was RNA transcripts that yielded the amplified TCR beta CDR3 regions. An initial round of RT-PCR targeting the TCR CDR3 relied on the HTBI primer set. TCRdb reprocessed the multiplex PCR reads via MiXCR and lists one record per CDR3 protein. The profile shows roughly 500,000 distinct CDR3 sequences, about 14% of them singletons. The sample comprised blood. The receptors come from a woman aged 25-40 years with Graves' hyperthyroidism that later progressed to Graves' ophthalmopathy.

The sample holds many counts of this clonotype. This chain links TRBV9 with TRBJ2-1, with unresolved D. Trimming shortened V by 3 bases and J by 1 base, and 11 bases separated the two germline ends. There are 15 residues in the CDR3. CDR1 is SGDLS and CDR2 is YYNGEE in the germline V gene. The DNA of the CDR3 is TGTGCCAGCAGCGCCGAACCCTCTTCCTACAATGAGCAGTTCTTC. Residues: CASSAEPSSYNEQFF.

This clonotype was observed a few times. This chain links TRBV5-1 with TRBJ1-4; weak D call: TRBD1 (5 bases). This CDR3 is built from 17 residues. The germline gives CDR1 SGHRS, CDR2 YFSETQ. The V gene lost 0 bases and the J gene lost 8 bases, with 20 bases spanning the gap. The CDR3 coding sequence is TGCGCCAGCAGCTTGGAGGCGGTGTCAGGGTCGGGAGAAAAACTGTTTTTT. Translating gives CASSLEAVSGSGEKLFF.

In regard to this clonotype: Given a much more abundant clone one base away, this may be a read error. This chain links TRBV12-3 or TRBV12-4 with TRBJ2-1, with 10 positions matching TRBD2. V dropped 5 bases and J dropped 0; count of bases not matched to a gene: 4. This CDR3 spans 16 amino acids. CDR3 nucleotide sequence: TGTGCCAGCAGTGCGGCTAGCGGGAGCTCCTACAATGAGCAGTTCTTC. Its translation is CASSAASGSSYNEQFF.

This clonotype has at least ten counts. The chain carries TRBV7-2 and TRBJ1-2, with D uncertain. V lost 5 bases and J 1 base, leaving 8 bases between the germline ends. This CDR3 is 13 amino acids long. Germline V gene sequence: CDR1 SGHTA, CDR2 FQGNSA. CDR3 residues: CASSTTLNYGYTF. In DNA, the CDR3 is TGTGCCAGCAGCACGACCCTTAACTATGGCTACACCTTC.

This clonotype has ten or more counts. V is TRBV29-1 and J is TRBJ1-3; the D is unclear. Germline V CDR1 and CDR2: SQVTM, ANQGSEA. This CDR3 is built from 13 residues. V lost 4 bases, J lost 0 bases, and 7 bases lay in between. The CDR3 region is CSVGHSSGNTIYF. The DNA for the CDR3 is TGCAGCGTTGGGCACAGCTCTGGAAACACCATATATTTT. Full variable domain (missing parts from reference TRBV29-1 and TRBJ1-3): SAVISQKPSRDICQRGTSLTIQCQVDSQVTMMFWYRQQPGQSLTLIATANQGSEATYESGFVIDKFPISRPNLTFSTLTVSNMSPEDSSIYLCSVGHSSGNTIYFGEGSWLTVV.

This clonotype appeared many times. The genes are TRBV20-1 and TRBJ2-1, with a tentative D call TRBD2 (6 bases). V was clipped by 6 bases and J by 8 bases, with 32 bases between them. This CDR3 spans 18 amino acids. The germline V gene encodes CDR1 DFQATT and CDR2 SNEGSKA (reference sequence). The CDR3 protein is CSAFVGSARGGLAHEQFF. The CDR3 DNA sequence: TGCAGTGCATTTGTCGGATCGGCACGGGGTGGGCTAGCGCATGAGCAGTTCTTC.

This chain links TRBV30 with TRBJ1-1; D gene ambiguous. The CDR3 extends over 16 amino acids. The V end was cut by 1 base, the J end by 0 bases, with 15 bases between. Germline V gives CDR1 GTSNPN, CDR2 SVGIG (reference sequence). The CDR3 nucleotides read TGTGCCTGGAGTGATTTGGCTGTGTGGATGAACACTGAAGCTTTCTTT. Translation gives CAWSDLAVWMNTEAFF. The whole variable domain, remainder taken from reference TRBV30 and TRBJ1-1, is SQTIHQWPATLVQPVGSPLSLECTVEGTSNPNLYWYRQAAGRGLQLLFYSVGIGQISSEVPQNLSASRPQDRQFILSSKKLLLSDSGFYLCAWSDLAVWMNTEAFFGQGTRLTVV.

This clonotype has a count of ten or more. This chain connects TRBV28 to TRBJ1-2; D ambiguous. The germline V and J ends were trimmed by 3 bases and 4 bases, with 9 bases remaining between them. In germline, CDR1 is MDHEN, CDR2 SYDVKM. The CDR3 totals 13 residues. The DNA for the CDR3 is TGTGCCAGCAGTTTTGGGGAAGCCTATGGCTACACCTTC. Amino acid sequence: CASSFGEAYGYTF.

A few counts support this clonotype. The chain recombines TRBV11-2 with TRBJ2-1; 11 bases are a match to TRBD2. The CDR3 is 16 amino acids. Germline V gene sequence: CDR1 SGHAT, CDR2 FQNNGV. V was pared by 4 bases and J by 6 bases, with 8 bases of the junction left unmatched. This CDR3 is CASSSRTSGRINEQFF. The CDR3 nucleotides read TGTGCCAGCAGCTCACGAACTAGCGGGAGAATCAATGAGCAGTTCTTC.

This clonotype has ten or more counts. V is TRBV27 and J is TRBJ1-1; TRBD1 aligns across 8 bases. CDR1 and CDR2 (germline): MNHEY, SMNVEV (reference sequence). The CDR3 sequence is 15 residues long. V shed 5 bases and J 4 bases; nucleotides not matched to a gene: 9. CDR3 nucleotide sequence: TGTGCCAGCAGTGAGGTCATAACAGGGGGCACTGAAGCTTTCTTT. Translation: CASSEVITGGTEAFF.

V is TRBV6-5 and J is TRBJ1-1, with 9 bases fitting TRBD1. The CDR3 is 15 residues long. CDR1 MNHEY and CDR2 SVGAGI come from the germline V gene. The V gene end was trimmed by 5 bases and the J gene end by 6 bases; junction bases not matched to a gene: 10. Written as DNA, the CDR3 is TGTGCCAGCAGTAACGGACAGGGGCAGGTCGCTGAAGCTTTCTTT. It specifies CASSNGQGQVAEAFF.

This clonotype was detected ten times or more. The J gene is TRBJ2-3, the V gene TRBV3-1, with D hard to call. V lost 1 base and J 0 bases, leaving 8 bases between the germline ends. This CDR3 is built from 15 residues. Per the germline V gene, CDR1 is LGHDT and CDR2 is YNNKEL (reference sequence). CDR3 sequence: CASSQGPLSTDTQYF. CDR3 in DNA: TGTGCCAGCAGCCAAGGCCCCCTCAGCACAGATACGCAGTATTTT.

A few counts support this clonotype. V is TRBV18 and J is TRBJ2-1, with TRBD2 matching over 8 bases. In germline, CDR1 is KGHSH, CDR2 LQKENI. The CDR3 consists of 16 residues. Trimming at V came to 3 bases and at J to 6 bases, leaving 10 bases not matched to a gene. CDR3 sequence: CASSPVRTSGLNEQFF. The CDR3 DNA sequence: TGTGCCAGCTCACCGGTTCGAACTAGCGGACTCAATGAGCAGTTCTTC.

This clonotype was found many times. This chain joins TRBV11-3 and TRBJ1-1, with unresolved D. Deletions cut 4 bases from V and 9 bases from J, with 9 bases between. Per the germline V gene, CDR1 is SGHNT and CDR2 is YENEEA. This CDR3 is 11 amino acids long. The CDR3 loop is CASSSLQKAFF. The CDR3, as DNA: TGTGCCAGCAGCTCCCTCCAGAAAGCTTTCTTT.